Below are 5 T cell receptor beta chains sequenced from a single sample in a study of blood T cell repertoires in COVID-19. Using immunoSEQ multiplex PCR, the repertoire was profiled, and TCRdb retains in-frame clones only, with some absent. The table includes 15,000 to 17,000 clones, 70% to 90% detected once. The specimen sequenced was peripheral blood. The receptor source for this set is an older man in a cohort sampled during active COVID-19.

This rearrangement joins TRBV15 to TRBJ1-6; D may be TRBD1 (6 bases). Between the trimmed V and J ends, which lost 4 bases and 7 bases, there was a span of 14 bases. CDR1 and CDR2 from the germline V gene are LNHNV and YYDKDF (reference sequence). CDR3 length: 15 amino acids. The CDR3 region has the DNA TGTGCCACCAGCATTACGGACAGCCGGAATTCACCCCTCCACTTT. Amino acids: CATSITDSRNSPLHF.

This rearrangement joins TRBV6-2 or TRBV6-3 to TRBJ2-1; 7 bases are a match to TRBD1. This CDR3 has 15 residues. CDR1 is MNHEY, CDR2 SVGEGT, per germline. V was pared by 2 bases and J by 6 bases, with 7 bases of the junction left unmatched. The CDR3 sequence is CASSYLGTAANEQFF. Written as DNA, the CDR3 is TGTGCCAGCAGTTACCTTGGGACAGCGGCCAATGAGCAGTTCTTC.

V usage is TRBV5-4 and J usage is TRBJ2-2, with a tentative D call TRBD2 (6 bases). Deletions cut 7 bases from V and 2 bases from J, with 9 bases between. This CDR3 spans 13 amino acids. Germline loops: CDR1 SGHNT, CDR2 YYREEE (reference sequence). The CDR3 coding sequence is TGTGCCAGCGGGGGAGGTAACACCGGGGAGCTGTTTTTT. Amino acid sequence: CASGGGNTGELFF.

The chain employs TRBV27 and TRBJ2-7, with TRBD1 identical over 7 bases. This CDR3 spans 13 amino acids. Germline CDR1 and CDR2: MNHEY and SMNVEV (reference sequence). Trimming removed 5 bases from V and 3 bases from J; junction bases left unmatched: 4. The CDR3 is CASSLGTVYEQYF. DNA for the CDR3: TGTGCCAGCAGTCTCGGGACAGTCTACGAGCAGTACTTC.

The chain uses TRBV5-1 and TRBJ2-1; D may be TRBD1 (6 bases). This CDR3 has 13 amino acids. The V end lost 0 bases, the J end lost 7 bases, and 8 bases lay between the germline ends. Germline V lookup: CDR1 SGHRS, CDR2 YFSETQ. The CDR3 protein is CASSLADRNEQFF. CDR3 coding DNA: TGCGCCAGCAGCTTGGCCGACAGGAATGAGCAGTTCTTC.